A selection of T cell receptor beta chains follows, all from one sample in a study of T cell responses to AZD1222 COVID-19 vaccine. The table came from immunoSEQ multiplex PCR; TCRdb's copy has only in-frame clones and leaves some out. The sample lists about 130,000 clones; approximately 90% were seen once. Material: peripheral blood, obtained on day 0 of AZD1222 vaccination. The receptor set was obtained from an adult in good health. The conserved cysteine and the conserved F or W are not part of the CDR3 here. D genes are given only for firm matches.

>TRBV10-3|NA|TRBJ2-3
AITDTSTDTQY
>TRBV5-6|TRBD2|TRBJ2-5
ASSLRSGRARLKTQY
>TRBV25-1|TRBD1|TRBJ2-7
ASSDPTGSGYEQY
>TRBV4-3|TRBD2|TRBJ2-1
ASSQRIIWEGLPTDSKQF
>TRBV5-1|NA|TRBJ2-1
ASSPPASYNEQF
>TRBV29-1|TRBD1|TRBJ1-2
SADPGQPNYGYT
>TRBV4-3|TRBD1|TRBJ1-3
ASSQGALGQGTGNTIY
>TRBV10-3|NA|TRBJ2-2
AISGGRQNTGELF
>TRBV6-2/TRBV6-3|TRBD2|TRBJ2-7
ASSTQTRGLAGGQY
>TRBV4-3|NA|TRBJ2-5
ASSQDRASQETQY
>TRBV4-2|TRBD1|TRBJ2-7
ASSQETGQGADEQY
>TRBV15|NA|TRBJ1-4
ATGVQDEKLF
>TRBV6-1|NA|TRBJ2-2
ASSELGRGTGELF
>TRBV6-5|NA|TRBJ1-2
ASREGPGDGYT
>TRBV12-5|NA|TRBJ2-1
ASALGGRVRDEQF
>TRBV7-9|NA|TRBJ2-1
ASSFLQGTRNEQF
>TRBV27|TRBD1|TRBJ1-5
ASSFLQGSPIRPQH
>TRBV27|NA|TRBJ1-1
ASSTIAGTGNTEAF
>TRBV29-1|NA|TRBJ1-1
SVRTTDGAEAF
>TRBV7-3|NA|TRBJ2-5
ASSLTGQKRETQY
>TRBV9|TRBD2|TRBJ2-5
ASSVEVGLAGGKETQY
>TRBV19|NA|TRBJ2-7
ASSRAGEQY
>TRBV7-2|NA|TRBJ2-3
ASSPAPTGGTRTDTQY
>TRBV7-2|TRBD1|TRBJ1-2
ASSSPHLGGRTAGGYT
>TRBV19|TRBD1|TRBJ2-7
ASGQGSYEQY
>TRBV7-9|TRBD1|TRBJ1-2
ASSLEQGNGYT
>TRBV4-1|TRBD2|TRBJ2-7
ASSQPTSGSYEQY
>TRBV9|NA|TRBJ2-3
ASQTRGPGDTQY
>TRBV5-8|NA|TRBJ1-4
ASSLKGTQNEKLF
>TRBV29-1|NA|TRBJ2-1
STRPRGNNEQF
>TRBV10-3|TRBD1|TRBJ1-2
AISESRQGTHGYT
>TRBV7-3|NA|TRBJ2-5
ASSQGRGYQETQY